One and the same sample provided the 31 T cell receptor beta chains below, sequenced in a study of T cell responses to AZD1222 COVID-19 vaccine. TCRdb's copy holds only in-frame clones and misses some; the assay was immunoSEQ multiplex PCR. The sample carries around 100,000 clones, roughly 91% recorded once. Specimen: peripheral blood, collected on day 0 of AZD1222 vaccination. These receptors all stem from an adult in good health.

This sequence joins TRBV11-3 and TRBJ2-1, with TRBD2 matching over 7 bases. Germline loops: CDR1 SGHNT, CDR2 YENEEA. J gave up 8 bases and V 2 bases, and 18 bases lay outside the gene matches. The CDR3 runs to 18 residues. Written as DNA, the CDR3 is TGTGCCAGCAGCTTAAGTGGAGGGATGCGGGAGAAGGGACATGAGCAGTTCTTC. This gives the protein CASSLSGGMREKGHEQFF. The full variable domain, its missing parts supplied by reference TRBV11-3 and TRBJ2-1, is EAGVVQSPRYKIIEKKQPVAFWCNPISGHNTLYWYLQNLGQGPELLIRYENEEAVDDSQLPKDRFSAERLKGVDSTLKIQPAELGDSAVYLCASSLSGGMREKGHEQFFGPGTRLTVL.

The chain employs TRBV4-1 and TRBJ1-5; D call uncertain. V gave up 1 base and J gave up 6 bases, with 19 bases separating them. Germline V CDR1 and CDR2: MGHRA, YSYEKL. This CDR3 spans 17 amino acids. CDR3 DNA: TGCGCCAGCAGCCAAGGAATAAGGCAGCCAAGTCGTCAGCCCCAGCATTTT. This translates into CASSQGIRQPSRQPQHF.

The chain carries TRBV5-1 and TRBJ1-2, with a possible D match to TRBD1 (6 bases). Looked up from germline, CDR1 is SGHRS and CDR2 is YFSETQ. CDR3 length: 14 residues. Trimming took 2 bases from V and 3 from J, leaving 11 bases between them. The CDR3 region is CASSFGSGDYGYTF. CDR3 bases: TGCGCCAGCAGCTTCGGGTCAGGGGACTATGGCTACACCTTC. Full variable domain (remainder filled in from reference TRBV5-1 and TRBJ1-2): KAGVTQTPRYLIKTRGQQVTLSCSPISGHRSVSWYQQTPGQGLQFLFEYFSETQRNKGNFPGRFSGRQFSNSRSEMNVSTLELGDSALYLCASSFGSGDYGYTFGSGTRLTVV.

The V call is TRBV18, the J call TRBJ2-5; possibly TRBD2 for D (6 bases). CDR3 length: 14 residues. The V end was cut by 0 bases, the J end by 5 bases, with 10 bases between. Germline CDR1 reads KGHSH; CDR2 reads LQKENI. The CDR3 region is CASSPPGLGETQYF. The CDR3 DNA follows: TGTGCCAGCTCACCACCGGGACTGGGGGAGACCCAGTACTTC.

The rearrangement uses TRBV7-8 and TRBJ2-5; 11 bases align to TRBD1. The V gene's germline CDR1 is SGHVS and CDR2 FQNEAQ. The CDR3 is 16 residues long. J was trimmed by 5 bases and V by 2 bases; bases with no gene match: 7. The CDR3 DNA follows: TGTGCCAGCAGCTTAAACGGACAGGGGGCTAGGGAGACCCAGTACTTC. This translates into CASSLNGQGARETQYF.

The gene calls are TRBV27 and TRBJ1-6; D is ambiguous. The V gene's germline CDR1 is MNHEY and CDR2 SMNVEV (reference sequence). The CDR3 has 13 residues. The V end lost 3 bases, the J end lost 8 bases, and 8 bases lay between the germline ends. The CDR3 here is CASSFVVDSPLHF. As DNA, the CDR3 is TGTGCCAGCAGTTTCGTGGTGGATTCACCCCTCCACTTT.

The chain links TRBV6-6 to TRBJ2-7, with D perhaps TRBD1 or TRBD2 (5 bases each). The germline V gene encodes CDR1 MNHNY and CDR2 SVGAGI (reference sequence). The CDR3 is 15 amino acids. V was cut by 0 bases and J by 5 bases, with 14 bases left in between. The CDR3 loop reads CASSYSRARDHEQYF. The CDR3 nucleotides are TGTGCCAGCAGTTACTCGAGAGCCAGGGACCACGAGCAGTACTTC.

CDR3 sequence: CASSLQGARFNTEAFF. CDR3 coding DNA: TGCGCCAGCAGCTTACAGGGGGCGAGGTTTAACACTGAAGCTTTCTTT. The chain uses TRBV5-1 and TRBJ1-1; 9 bases are a match to TRBD1. CDR3 length equals 16 residues. V lost 2 bases and J lost 2; bases outside the gene matches: 7. Germline values: CDR1 SGHRS, CDR2 YFSETQ.

The chain uses TRBV27 and TRBJ1-5, with TRBD1 matching over 9 bases. The CDR3 is made up of 14 amino acids. Germline V gene data show CDR1 as MNHEY and CDR2 as SMNVEV (reference sequence). V gave up 3 bases and J gave up 6 bases; unmatched junction bases: 3. The CDR3 DNA follows: TGTGCCAGCAGTTTCACAGGGGGCAGTCAGCCCCAGCATTTT. Protein sequence: CASSFTGGSQPQHF.

V usage is TRBV5-1 and J usage is TRBJ1-6, with D perhaps TRBD1 (6 bases). Germline CDR1 is SGHRS and CDR2 is YFSETQ. Trimming stripped 4 bases from V and 8 bases from J, with 16 bases between. The CDR3 is made up of 15 amino acids. For the CDR3, the DNA is TGCGCCAGCAGCCCGGTGGCAGGGGTTGATTCACCCCTCCACTTT. This gives the protein CASSPVAGVDSPLHF.

This clone has a single count. This rearrangement joins TRBV29-1 to TRBJ2-7, with TRBD1 matching over 11 bases. After removal of 2 bases from V and 6 bases from J, the junction contained 6 bases not matched to a gene. CDR3 length equals 14 residues. Looked up from germline, CDR1 is SQVTM and CDR2 is ANQGSEA. The CDR3 DNA sequence: TGCAGCGTTGAACAGGACAGGGGGCGCGGCGAGCAGTACTTC. Protein product: CSVEQDRGRGEQYF.

This chain connects TRBV2 to TRBJ2-1; the D call may be TRBD1 or TRBD2 (6 bases each). Germline V CDR1 and CDR2: SNHLY, FYNNEI. V lost 6 bases and J 7 bases, leaving 13 bases between the germline ends. CDR3 length: 13 amino acids. This CDR3 is CASRGGQANEQFF. The CDR3 coding sequence is TGTGCCAGCAGGGGGGGACAAGCGAATGAGCAGTTCTTC. The variable domain in full, with the rest retrieved from reference TRBV2 and TRBJ2-1, is EPEVTQTPSHQVTQMGQEVILRCVPISNHLYFYWYRQILGQKVEFLVSFYNNEISEKSEIFDDQFSVERPDGSNFTLKIRSTKLEDSAMYFCASRGGQANEQFFGPGTRLTVL.

The chain is built from TRBV7-3 and TRBJ2-1; TRBD2 matches at 10 bases. Germline CDR1 and CDR2: SGHTA and FQGTGA. The CDR3 consists of 16 residues. V trimming: 1 base; J trimming: 9 bases; junction bases outside the gene matches: 9. CDR3 sequence: CASSLNGLAEIGEQFF. The DNA for the CDR3 is TGTGCCAGCAGCTTAAACGGACTAGCGGAGATTGGTGAGCAGTTCTTC.

The genes are TRBV19 and TRBJ2-6, with D perhaps matching TRBD2 (5 bases). V lost 7 bases, J lost 0 bases, and 10 bases lay in between. Germline V gene lookup returns CDR1 LNHDA and CDR2 SQIVND (reference sequence). The CDR3 length is 15 residues. The DNA of the CDR3 is TGTGCCAGTATTAGGACTTCCTCTGGGGCCAACGTCCTGACTTTC. This gives the protein CASIRTSSGANVLTF.

V and J are TRBV11-2 and TRBJ2-7; TRBD2 matches at 8 bases. The CDR3 has 17 amino acids. Trimming removed 5 bases from V and 0 bases from J; junction bases left unmatched: 12. Per germline, CDR1 SGHAT and CDR2 FQNNGV. For the CDR3, the DNA is TGTGCCAGCAGCCCGCGGGTGGGGGCGGGAGGCTCCTACGAGCAGTACTTC. Encoded protein: CASSPRVGAGGSYEQYF.

The V call is TRBV7-9, the J call TRBJ2-2; TRBD2 might be the D (5 bases). V gave up 1 base and J gave up 1 base, with 7 bases separating them. The CDR3 covers 15 residues. Germline CDR1 is SEHNR and CDR2 is FQNEAQ (reference sequence). The CDR3 loop is CASSLGGGNTGELFF. In DNA, the CDR3 is TGTGCCAGCAGCTTAGGTGGAGGGAACACCGGGGAGCTGTTTTTT.

The chain links TRBV27 to TRBJ1-5; no firm D call. CDR1 is MNHEY and CDR2 is SMNVEV in the germline V gene (reference sequence). With 6 bases removed from V and 3 bases from J, the gap between germline ends came to 15 bases. The CDR3 spans 15 residues. The DNA for the CDR3 is TGTGCCAGCAGCTCCCTTGCCCACCTCAATCAGCCCCAGCATTTT. Encoded protein: CASSSLAHLNQPQHF.

V and J are TRBV18 and TRBJ2-7, with D maybe TRBD1 (6 bases). With 1 base removed from V and 3 bases from J, the gap between germline ends came to 16 bases. CDR1 is KGHSH, CDR2 LQKENI, per germline. The CDR3 length is 16 residues. The CDR3, as DNA: TGTGCCAGCTCACCACTACCGGGACAAGTAAACTACGAGCAGTACTTC. Amino acids: CASSPLPGQVNYEQYF.

The chain carries TRBV6-6 and TRBJ1-1, with D tentatively TRBD1 (6 bases). The germline V gene has CDR1 MNHNY and CDR2 SVGAGI (reference sequence). This CDR3 is built from 14 residues. Trimming stripped 6 bases from V and 1 base from J, with 12 bases between. Here the CDR3 DNA reads TGTGCCAGCAGCCCCCCGACAGGGAACACTGAAGCTTTCTTT. Translated, it gives CASSPPTGNTEAFF.

This clone has more than one count but fewer than ten. This chain uses TRBV28 with TRBJ1-4, with TRBD1 matching over 7 bases. The germline V gene encodes CDR1 MDHEN and CDR2 SYDVKM. V lost 4 bases to trimming and J lost 3 bases; unmatched junction nucleotides: 2. The length of the CDR3 is 14 residues. CDR3: CASSYRGANEKLFF. CDR3 sequence (DNA): TGTGCCAGCAGTTACAGGGGAGCTAATGAAAAACTGTTTTTT.

This clone is a singleton in its sample. The chain uses TRBV6-5 and TRBJ1-1; D gene ambiguous. There are 14 residues in the CDR3. Looked up from germline, CDR1 is MNHEY and CDR2 is SVGAGI. V was cut by 6 bases and J by 2 bases, with 13 bases left in between. CDR3 loop: CASSRRQVNTEAFF. In nucleotides, the CDR3 is TGTGCCAGCAGCCGACGTCAGGTTAACACTGAAGCTTTCTTT.

J is TRBJ2-5 and V is TRBV7-9, with 8 bases aligning to TRBD1. The length of the CDR3 is 15 residues. The junction had 10 bases not matched to a gene; V was cut back by 6 bases and J by 4 bases. Germline V gives CDR1 SEHNR, CDR2 FQNEAQ (reference sequence). The CDR3 is CASSMRQGTSETQYF. The DNA of the CDR3 is TGTGCCAGCAGTATGAGACAGGGGACTTCAGAGACCCAGTACTTC.

This clone was seen a handful of times. The chain couples TRBV7-2 to TRBJ2-1; TRBD1 is a possible D gene (6 bases). V lost 5 bases and J lost 3, with 20 bases in between. CDR1 is SGHTA, CDR2 FQGNSA, per germline. The CDR3 is made up of 17 amino acids. The CDR3: CASSAQTGGPIYNEQFF. In DNA form, the CDR3 reads TGTGCCAGCAGCGCGCAGACAGGAGGACCTATCTACAATGAGCAGTTCTTC.

The chain employs TRBV19 and TRBJ1-5; 7 positions match TRBD1. Trimming cost V 4 bases and J 6 bases; bases outside gene matches: 6. The CDR3 runs 14 residues. Per the germline V gene, CDR1 is LNHDA and CDR2 is SQIVND (reference sequence). The CDR3 nucleotides are TGTGCCAGTAGTAACAAGGGGGCGATTCAGCCCCAGCATTTT. Translation gives CASSNKGAIQPQHF.

The chain links TRBV9 to TRBJ2-3; no firm D call. This CDR3 is 13 amino acids long. Trimming cost V 3 bases and J 1 base, with 6 bases left between them. From germline, CDR1 is SGDLS and CDR2 YYNGEE. Here the CDR3 DNA reads TGTGCCAGCAGCGATAGTGGCACAGATACGCAGTATTTT. Its protein product is CASSDSGTDTQYF.

This clone was seen a single time. CDR3 protein: CSVGQPQHF. DNA of the CDR3: TGCAGTGTTGGTCAGCCCCAGCATTTT. This chain uses TRBV20-1 with TRBJ1-5; D unclear. Between the trimmed V and J ends, which lost 7 bases and 6 bases, there was a span of 4 bases. Per germline, CDR1 DFQATT and CDR2 SNEGSKA (reference sequence). The CDR3 contains 9 residues.

This chain connects TRBV3-1 (or the pseudogene TRBV3-2) to TRBJ1-1; D unclear. CDR3 length equals 16 residues. V lost 1 base, J lost 1 base, and 13 bases lay in between. The V gene's germline CDR1 is LGHDT and CDR2 YNNKEL (reference sequence). This CDR3 reads CASSQGLGGPNTEAFF. The CDR3 bases are TGTGCCAGCAGCCAAGGGCTTGGAGGACCGAACACTGAAGCTTTCTTT.

The genes are TRBV10-3 and TRBJ1-6; maybe TRBD1 (6 bases). This CDR3 region has 14 residues. Germline CDR1 reads ENHRY; CDR2 reads SYGVKD. V dropped 6 bases and J dropped 7 bases, with 13 bases sitting between them. In DNA form, the CDR3 reads TGTGCCATCAGCGAGACAGGTCGGAATTCACCCCTCCACTTT. Translated: CAISETGRNSPLHF.

Here the CDR3 DNA reads TGCGCCAGCAGTGAGTCTGGGTACGGGAGGGCCGGAAGGGGAGAGACCCAGTACTTC. It yields the protein CASSESGYGRAGRGETQYF. The chain joins TRBV10-2 to TRBJ2-5, with TRBD2 matching 8 bases. The CDR3 extends over 19 amino acids. After removal of 0 bases from V and 4 bases from J, the junction contained 16 bases not matched to a gene. Germline CDR1 reads WSHSY; CDR2 reads SAAADI.

This chain connects TRBV7-9 to TRBJ1-4; D might be TRBD1 (6 bases). V lost 4 bases to trimming and J lost 8 bases, with 14 bases between them. The CDR3 contains 14 residues. The germline V gene encodes CDR1 SEHNR and CDR2 FQNEAQ (reference sequence). The CDR3 coding sequence is TGTGCCAGCAGCTCCTTGGGGGCCTCGGAAAAACTGTTTTTT. The encoded protein is CASSSLGASEKLFF.

This chain links TRBV6-2 or TRBV6-3 with TRBJ2-7; the D is unclear. Germline CDR1 MNHEY, CDR2 SVGEGT. V lost 4 bases, J lost 2 bases, and 3 bases lay in between. This CDR3 contains 11 residues. As DNA, the CDR3 is TGTGCCAGCAGTTCGGCCTACGAGCAGTACTTC. Translated, it gives CASSSAYEQYF.